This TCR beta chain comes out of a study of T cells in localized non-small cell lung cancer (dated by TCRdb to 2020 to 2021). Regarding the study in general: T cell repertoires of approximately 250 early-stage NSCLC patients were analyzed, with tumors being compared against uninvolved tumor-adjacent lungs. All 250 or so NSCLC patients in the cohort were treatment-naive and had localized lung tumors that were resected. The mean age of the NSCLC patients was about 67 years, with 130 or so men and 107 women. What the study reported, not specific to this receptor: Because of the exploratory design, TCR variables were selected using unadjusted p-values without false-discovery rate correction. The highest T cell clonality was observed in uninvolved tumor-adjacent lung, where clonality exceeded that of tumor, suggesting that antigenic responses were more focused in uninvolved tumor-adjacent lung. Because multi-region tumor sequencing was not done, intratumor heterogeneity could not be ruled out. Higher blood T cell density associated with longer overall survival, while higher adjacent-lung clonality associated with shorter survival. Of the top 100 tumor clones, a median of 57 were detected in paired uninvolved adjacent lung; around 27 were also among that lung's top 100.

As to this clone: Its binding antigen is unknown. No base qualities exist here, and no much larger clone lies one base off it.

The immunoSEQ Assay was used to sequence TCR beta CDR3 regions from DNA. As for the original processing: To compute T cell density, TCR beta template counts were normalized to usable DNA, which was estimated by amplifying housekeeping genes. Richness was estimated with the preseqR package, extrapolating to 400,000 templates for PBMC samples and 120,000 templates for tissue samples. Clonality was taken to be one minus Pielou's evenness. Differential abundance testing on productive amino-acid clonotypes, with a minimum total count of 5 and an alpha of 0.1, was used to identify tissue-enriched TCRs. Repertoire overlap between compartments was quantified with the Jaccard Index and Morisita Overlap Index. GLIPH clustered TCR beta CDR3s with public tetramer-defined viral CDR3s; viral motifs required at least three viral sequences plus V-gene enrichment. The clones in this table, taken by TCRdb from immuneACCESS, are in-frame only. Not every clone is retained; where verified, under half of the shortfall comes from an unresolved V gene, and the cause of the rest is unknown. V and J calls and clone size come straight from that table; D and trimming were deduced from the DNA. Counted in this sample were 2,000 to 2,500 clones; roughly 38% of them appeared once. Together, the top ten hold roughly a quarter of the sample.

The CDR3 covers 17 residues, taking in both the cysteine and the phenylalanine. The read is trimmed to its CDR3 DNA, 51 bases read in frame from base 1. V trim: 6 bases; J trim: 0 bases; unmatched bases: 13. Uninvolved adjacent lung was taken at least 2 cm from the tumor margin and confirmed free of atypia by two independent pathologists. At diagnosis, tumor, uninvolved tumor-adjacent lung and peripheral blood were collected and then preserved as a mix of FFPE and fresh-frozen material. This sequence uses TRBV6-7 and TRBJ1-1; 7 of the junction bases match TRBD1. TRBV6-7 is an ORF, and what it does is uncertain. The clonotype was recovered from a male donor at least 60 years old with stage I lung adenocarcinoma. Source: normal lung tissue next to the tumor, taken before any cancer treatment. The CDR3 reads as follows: CASRALHRGIVNTEAFF. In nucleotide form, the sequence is TGTGCCAGCAGGGCGCTCCACAGGGGCATTGTGAACACTGAAGCTTTCTTT.